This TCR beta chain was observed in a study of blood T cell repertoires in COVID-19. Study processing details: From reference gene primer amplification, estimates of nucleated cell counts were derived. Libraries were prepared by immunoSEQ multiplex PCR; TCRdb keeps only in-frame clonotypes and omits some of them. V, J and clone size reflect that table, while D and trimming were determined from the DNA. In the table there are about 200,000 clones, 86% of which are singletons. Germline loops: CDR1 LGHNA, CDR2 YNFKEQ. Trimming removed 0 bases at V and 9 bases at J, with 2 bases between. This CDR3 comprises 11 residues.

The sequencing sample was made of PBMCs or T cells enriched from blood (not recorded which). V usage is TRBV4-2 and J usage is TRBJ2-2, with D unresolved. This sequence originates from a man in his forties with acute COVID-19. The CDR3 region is CASSQDRELFF. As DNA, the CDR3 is TGTGCCAGCAGCCAAGATAGGGAGCTGTTTTTT.